Following are 32 T cell receptor beta chains from one sample sequenced in a study of CD8 T cells in ankylosing spondylitis. Findings and limits, study-wide: A TCR beta motif of eight or nine highly homologous variants seemed to mark ankylosing spondylitis blood.

TCRdb reprocessed the 5' RACE reads with MiXCR, giving one entry per CDR3 protein. This table has 750,000 to 850,000 distinct CDR3 sequences, roughly 10% appearing once. No antigen has been identified for these receptors. The sequencing input was blood, either unsorted or a sorted T cell fraction (not recorded which). Every receptor here comes from a male donor with ankylosing spondylitis.

This clonotype was seen more than once but under ten times. This chain joins TRBV28 and TRBJ1-5; 7 nucleotides line up with TRBD1. Germline loops: CDR1 MDHEN, CDR2 SYDVKM. The CDR3 sequence is 15 residues long. V shed 6 bases and J 2 bases; nucleotides not matched to a gene: 7. CDR3 loop: CASRKTGIGNQPQHF. For the CDR3, the DNA is TGTGCCAGCAGAAAGACAGGGATTGGCAATCAGCCCCAGCATTTT.

This clonotype was observed a few times. The chain is built from TRBV15 and TRBJ1-1; D is undetermined. This CDR3 region has 12 residues. V lost 1 base and J lost 5, with 5 bases in between. The V gene's germline CDR1 is LNHNV and CDR2 YYDKDF (reference sequence). For the CDR3, the DNA is TGTGCCACCAGCAGAGTGTGGACTGAAGCTTTCTTT. This sequence encodes CATSRVWTEAFF.

The V call is TRBV20-1, the J call TRBJ1-2; possible D gene TRBD1, 6 bases. This CDR3 spans 12 amino acids. Germline V gene sequence: CDR1 DFQATT, CDR2 SNEGSKA (reference sequence). The ends were cut back, 5 bases at V and 4 bases at J, with 11 bases in the middle. This CDR3 is CSAPQGVYGYTF. CDR3 nucleotide sequence: TGCAGTGCTCCACAGGGCGTCTATGGCTACACCTTC.

This clonotype was counted a few times. The chain carries TRBV5-6 and TRBJ2-1; 7 bases map to TRBD1. Trimming took 2 bases from V and 9 from J; bases not matched to a gene: 11. This CDR3 is built from 15 residues. The germline V gene has CDR1 SGHDT and CDR2 YYEEEE. CDR3 residues: CASSFLPTGESEQFF. CDR3 nucleotides: TGTGCCAGCAGCTTTCTTCCTACAGGGGAAAGTGAGCAGTTCTTC.

This clonotype was counted between two and nine times. The chain carries TRBV7-9 and TRBJ1-3, with D hard to call. The germline CDR1 and CDR2 sequences are SEHNR and FQNEAQ (reference sequence). The germline V and J ends were trimmed by 5 bases and 2 bases, with 16 bases remaining between them. This CDR3 has 16 residues. In DNA form, the CDR3 reads TGTGCCAGCAGCCAAAACAGCGAAGTCCCTGGAAACACCATATATTTT. This sequence encodes CASSQNSEVPGNTIYF.

This chain links TRBV12-3 or TRBV12-4 with TRBJ2-7; 8 positions match TRBD2. The CDR3 extends over 17 amino acids. Losses at the gene ends were 2 bases for V and 5 bases for J; bases not matched to a gene: 14. CDR3 sequence reads: CASSLSLAGGSGHEQYF. CDR3 nucleotides: TGTGCCAGCAGTTTAAGTCTAGCGGGTGGCTCCGGTCACGAGCAGTACTTC.

This clonotype has just a few counts. The chain employs TRBV28 and TRBJ2-4; D not resolved. CDR1 MDHEN and CDR2 SYDVKM come from the germline V gene. This CDR3 is built from 16 residues. V lost 2 bases and J 0 bases, leaving 11 bases between the germline ends. Here the CDR3 reads CASSLPSLIAKNIQYF. The CDR3 nucleotides read TGTGCCAGCAGTTTACCGAGCCTGATAGCCAAAAACATTCAGTACTTC.

This clonotype has a handful of counts. The chain uses TRBV6-1 and TRBJ2-7; 11 bases are shared with TRBD2. CDR1 and CDR2 from the germline V gene are MNHNS and SASEGT. Trimming took 2 bases from V and 0 from J; bases not matched to a gene: 9. CDR3 length equals 18 residues. This CDR3 is CASSEILAGAEGSYEQYF. DNA for the CDR3: TGTGCCAGCAGTGAAATACTAGCGGGAGCGGAGGGCTCCTACGAGCAGTACTTC.

Only a few counts were recorded for this clonotype. The chain recombines TRBV5-1 with TRBJ2-1; 10 positions match TRBD2. The CDR3 extends over 18 amino acids. Germline CDR1 SGHRS, CDR2 YFSETQ. Trimming took 0 bases from V and 3 from J; bases not matched to a gene: 9. The DNA for the CDR3 is TGCGCCAGCAGCTTGGGGGGAGCTAGCGGGAGTAGCTACAATGAGCAGTTCTTC. It codes for CASSLGGASGSSYNEQFF.

This clonotype was seen a handful of times. This chain connects TRBV6-5 to TRBJ1-4; D is ambiguous. The CDR3 is made up of 10 amino acids. V shed 6 bases and J shed 8 bases, with 4 bases lying between them. Germline V lookup: CDR1 MNHEY, CDR2 SVGAGI. The CDR3 loop is CASRGEKLFF. In DNA form, the CDR3 reads TGTGCCAGCAGGGGGGAAAAACTGTTTTTT.

Ten or more counts support this clonotype. The chain is built from TRBV20-1 and TRBJ2-1, with 7 bases aligning to TRBD2. Trimming took 3 bases from V and 0 from J; bases not matched to a gene: 2. CDR1 and CDR2 from the germline V gene are DFQATT and SNEGSKA (reference sequence). This CDR3 contains 14 residues. CDR3 region: CSASAGVSYNEQFF. In DNA form, the CDR3 reads TGCAGTGCTAGTGCGGGAGTCTCCTACAATGAGCAGTTCTTC.

This clonotype was detected a few times. The V call is TRBV29-1, the J call TRBJ1-1, with no clear D. Trimming took off 8 bases at V and 1 base at J, with 14 bases between the two ends. Germline assignment: CDR1 SQVTM and CDR2 ANQGSEA. The CDR3 totals 13 residues. The CDR3, as DNA: TGCAGCCATACGGAAGGGTCGAACACTGAAGCTTTCTTT. This gives the protein CSHTEGSNTEAFF. The full variable domain, in which reference TRBV29-1 and TRBJ1-1 provide the parts outside the CDR3, is SAVISQKPSRDICQRGTSLTIQCQVDSQVTMMFWYRQQPGQSLTLIATANQGSEATYESGFVIDKFPISRPNLTFSTLTVSNMSPEDSSIYLCSHTEGSNTEAFFGQGTRLTVV.

On this clonotype: One end of the junction varies from germline; a read error may be responsible. V is TRBV7-7 and J is TRBJ2-5, with TRBD1 identical over 7 bases. This CDR3 is 14 amino acids long. Germline CDR1 is SSHAT and CDR2 is FNYEAQ (reference sequence). CDR3 amino acids: CASSPTGVAETQYF. In nucleotides, the CDR3 is TGTGCTAGCAGTCCAACAGGGGTAGCAGAGACCCAGTACTTC.

This clonotype was detected a few times. The gene calls are TRBV6-5 and TRBJ1-1; a weak D match, TRBD1 (5 bases). The CDR3 is made up of 16 amino acids. Trimming left V 2 bases short and J 1 base short, with 14 bases between. Per the germline V gene, CDR1 is MNHEY and CDR2 is SVGAGI. CDR3 protein: CASSYTGWQGNTEAFF. In nucleotides, the CDR3 is TGTGCCAGCAGTTACACGGGGTGGCAGGGGAACACTGAAGCTTTCTTT.

The rearrangement links TRBV7-2 to TRBJ1-1; D perhaps matches TRBD1 (5 bases). CDR3 length: 14 residues. Germline V gene data show CDR1 as SGHTA and CDR2 as FQGNSA. Trimming left V 0 bases short and J 4 bases short, with 9 bases between. CDR3 nucleotides: TGTGCCAGCAGCTTAGCGCACGGGGGCACTGAAGCTTTCTTT. This codes for CASSLAHGGTEAFF.

This chain joins TRBV20-1 and TRBJ1-4, with D perhaps matching TRBD1 (5 bases). Germline-derived CDR1 and CDR2 are DFQATT and SNEGSKA (reference sequence). CDR3 length equals 16 residues. The V end lost 1 base, the J end lost 0 bases, and 12 bases lay between the germline ends. CDR3: CSARGPLGATNEKLFF. The DNA for the CDR3 is TGCAGTGCTAGAGGCCCCTTGGGGGCAACTAATGAAAAACTGTTTTTT.

V usage is TRBV10-3 and J usage is TRBJ2-6; no clear D. Trimming removed 3 bases from V and 5 bases from J, with 5 bases in between. The CDR3 totals 13 residues. Germline values: CDR1 ENHRY, CDR2 SYGVKD. CDR3 residues: CAISDSRANVLTF. Written as DNA, the CDR3 is TGTGCCATCAGTGATTCCCGGGCCAACGTCCTGACTTTC.

The rearrangement links TRBV4-3 to TRBJ1-6; D possibly corresponds to TRBD1 (6 bases). Trimming left V 1 base short and J 9 bases short, with 13 bases between. Germline V lookup: CDR1 LGHNA, CDR2 YSLEER. This CDR3 has 15 amino acids. The CDR3 bases are TGCGCCAGCAGCCAAGGTCCACAGGGTACTTCACCCCTCCACTTT. This encodes CASSQGPQGTSPLHF.

The rearrangement links TRBV11-2 to TRBJ2-7; 7 nucleotides align to TRBD2. From germline, CDR1 is SGHAT and CDR2 FQNNGV. The CDR3 is made up of 18 amino acids. V shed 1 base, J shed 0 bases, and the junction held 12 bases outside the gene matches. The CDR3 is CASSLGLTSTSSSYEQYF. The CDR3 nucleotides are TGTGCCAGCAGCTTAGGCCTGACTAGCACATCGAGCTCCTACGAGCAGTACTTC.

This clonotype was counted many times. The chain uses TRBV11-2 and TRBJ2-7; D remains ambiguous. The CDR3 is 11 residues long. The germline V gene has CDR1 SGHAT and CDR2 FQNNGV. Deletions cut 1 base from V and 5 bases from J, with 3 bases between. The CDR3 sequence: CASSLVHEQYF. CDR3 sequence (DNA): TGTGCCAGCAGCTTAGTGCACGAGCAGTACTTC.

This clonotype has only a few counts. V is TRBV10-3 and J is TRBJ2-1; no clear D. The germline gives CDR1 ENHRY, CDR2 SYGVKD. The V end was cut by 5 bases, the J end by 6 bases, with 14 bases between. The CDR3 contains 14 residues. The DNA of the CDR3 is TGTGCCATCAGTCTAGTCGGGTCGGTCAATGAGCAGTTCTTC. It translates to CAISLVGSVNEQFF.

This clonotype was seen more than once but under ten times. This chain connects TRBV5-1 to TRBJ2-7; 14 nucleotides match TRBD2. The CDR3 runs 15 residues. Trimming took 4 bases from V and 6 from J; bases not matched to a gene: 6. Germline lookup yields CDR1 SGHRS and CDR2 YFSETQ. CDR3 sequence reads: CASSRTGTSGSEQYF. The CDR3, as DNA: TGCGCCAGCAGCCGAACCGGGACTAGCGGGAGCGAGCAGTACTTC.

The V and J genes are TRBV18 and TRBJ2-6; D gene ambiguous. Germline CDR1 is KGHSH and CDR2 is LQKENI. The length of the CDR3 is 16 residues. Trimming left V 3 bases short and J 0 bases short, with 9 bases between. CDR3: CASSPLQLSGANVLTF. The CDR3 coding sequence is TGTGCCAGCTCACCCCTTCAGCTCTCTGGGGCCAACGTCCTGACTTTC. The whole variable domain, remainder taken from reference TRBV18 and TRBJ2-6, is NAGVMQNPRHLVRRRGQEARLRCSPMKGHSHVYWYRQLPEEGLKFMVYLQKENIIDESGMPKERFSAEFPKEGPSILRIQQVVRGDSAAYFCASSPLQLSGANVLTFGAGSRLTVL.

The gene calls are TRBV20-1 and TRBJ1-2, with D possibly being TRBD1 (6 bases). Per the germline V gene, CDR1 is DFQATT and CDR2 is SNEGSKA (reference sequence). Trimming left V 0 bases short and J 8 bases short, with 16 bases between. The CDR3 spans 14 residues. CDR3 bases: TGCAGTGCTAGAGACCCGACAGGCTTCGGAGGCTACACCTTC. Amino acids: CSARDPTGFGGYTF.

J is TRBJ1-4 and V is TRBV12-3 or TRBV12-4, with TRBD1 identical over 8 bases. The CDR3 is made up of 15 amino acids. V gave up 4 bases and J gave up 8 bases; unmatched junction bases: 9. The DNA of the CDR3 is TGTGCCAGCAGTTCTCGAGGACAGGGCAACGAAAAACTGTTTTTT. It encodes CASSSRGQGNEKLFF.

This clonotype was found a few times. This sequence joins TRBV2 and TRBJ2-6, with 8 bases fitting TRBD2. With 6 bases clipped from V and 4 bases from J, the junction kept 8 bases outside the gene matches. Germline values: CDR1 SNHLY, CDR2 FYNNEI. This CDR3 region has 16 residues. The CDR3 DNA follows: TGTGCCAGCAGCAAAGCGGGAGTGTCAGGGGCCAACGTCCTGACTTTC. Encoded protein: CASSKAGVSGANVLTF.

This clonotype was picked up a small number of times. V and J are TRBV7-8 and TRBJ1-5, with a weak D call TRBD1 (5 bases). The CDR3 loop spans 14 amino acids. The germline V gene encodes CDR1 SGHVS and CDR2 FQNEAQ. Trimming removed 1 base at V and 11 bases at J, with 15 bases between. In DNA form, the CDR3 reads TGTGCCAGCAGCTTAGGTAGGGGCCAAGGGGCCCAGCATTTT. Its protein is CASSLGRGQGAQHF.

This chain joins TRBV7-9 and TRBJ2-5; D might be TRBD2 (6 bases). The V end lost 3 bases, the J end lost 9 bases, and 14 bases lay between the germline ends. Germline loops: CDR1 SEHNR, CDR2 FQNEAQ (reference sequence). The CDR3 is made up of 13 amino acids. The CDR3 here is CASSFPGRESQYF. CDR3 bases: TGTGCCAGCAGCTTCCCGGGCCGGGAGTCCCAGTACTTC.

This clonotype was seen repeatedly, ten times or more. The chain joins TRBV29-1 to TRBJ2-1; 8 bases line up with TRBD1. The V and J ends lost 8 bases and 4 bases, in that order; junction bases with no gene match: 4. This CDR3 is built from 12 residues. Germline CDR1 reads SQVTM; CDR2 reads ANQGSEA. This CDR3 reads CSFGQGYNEQFF. The CDR3 DNA reads as TGCAGCTTCGGACAGGGTTACAATGAGCAGTTCTTC.

The rearrangement joins TRBV5-1 to TRBJ2-1; 8 nucleotides match TRBD2. The germline V gene encodes CDR1 SGHRS and CDR2 YFSETQ. V trimming: 0 bases; J trimming: 8 bases; junction bases outside the gene matches: 10. The CDR3 totals 16 residues. The CDR3 DNA reads TGCGCCAGCAGCTTGGTCACGACGGGGGGGCCTCATGAGCAGTTCTTC. It specifies CASSLVTTGGPHEQFF.

The rearrangement links TRBV5-1 to TRBJ2-5, with D perhaps TRBD1 (6 bases). The germline V gene encodes CDR1 SGHRS and CDR2 YFSETQ. The CDR3 has 14 residues. V was pared by 4 bases and J by 2 bases, with 12 bases between. The CDR3 here is CASSMGTLQETQYF. The CDR3, as DNA: TGCGCCAGCAGCATGGGGACACTACAAGAGACCCAGTACTTC.

The sample holds one count of this clonotype. The rearrangement uses TRBV5-5 and TRBJ1-1; D is undetermined. V lost 9 bases to trimming and J lost 3 bases, with 18 bases between them. The CDR3 runs 14 residues. Germline assignment: CDR1 SGHKS and CDR2 YYEKEE (reference sequence). The CDR3 sequence is CAIGPGVGDTEAFF. The CDR3 nucleotides read TGTGCCATCGGCCCCGGGGTTGGGGACACTGAAGCTTTCTTT.